Sequencing of this T cell receptor (beta chain) was carried out in a study of blood T cell repertoires in COVID-19. Turning to the study itself: Acute and convalescent COVID-19 specimens originated in the United States, Italy and Spain.

The trim removed 0 bases at V and 7 bases at J, leaving 4 bases unmatched. Germline loops: CDR1 SGHRS, CDR2 YFSETQ. The CDR3 extends over 14 amino acids. Enrollment of patients from Seattle took place during active infection, with longitudinal follow-up. Per the original methods: Quantification of nucleated cells was approximated via reference gene primer amplification. Using immunoSEQ multiplex PCR, the repertoire was profiled, and TCRdb retains in-frame clones only, with some absent. From that table come the V and J calls and clone size; the DNA was used to work out D and trimming. The data hold about 300,000 clones, with 89% observed a single time.

Material for sequencing was peripheral blood. The TCR comes from a woman in her 30s with COVID-19, enrolled during active disease. This rearrangement joins TRBV5-1 to TRBJ1-2; 9 bases agree with TRBD1. The CDR3 is CASSLDRGLSGYTF. The CDR3, as DNA: TGCGCCAGCAGCTTGGACAGGGGGCTTAGTGGCTACACCTTC.